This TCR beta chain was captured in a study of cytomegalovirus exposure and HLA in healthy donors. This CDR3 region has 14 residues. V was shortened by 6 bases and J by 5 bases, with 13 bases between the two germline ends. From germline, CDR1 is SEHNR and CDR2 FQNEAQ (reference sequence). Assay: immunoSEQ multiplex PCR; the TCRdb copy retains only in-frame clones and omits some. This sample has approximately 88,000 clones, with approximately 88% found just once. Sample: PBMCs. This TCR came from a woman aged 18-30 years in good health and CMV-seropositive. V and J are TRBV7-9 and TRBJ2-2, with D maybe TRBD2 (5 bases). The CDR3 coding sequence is TGTGCCAGCAGTATCGGGGTAGGGACCGGGGAGCTGTTTTTT. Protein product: CASSIGVGTGELFF.